This paragraph covers one TCR beta chain sequence. The target antigen is unknown. The sample is drawn from a study of T-cell memory formation after mild COVID-19. Study-wide findings and caveats: Contracting CD4+ clones were located mainly in CM and EM, and CD8+ clones in EMRA. Detection of some responders pre-infection suggested pre-existing cross-reactive memory T cells participated. Among clones contracting day 15 to 85, CD4/CD8 was balanced, whereas later expanders leaned CD4+.

V trimming: 7 bases; J trimming: 0 bases; junction bases outside the gene matches: 12. This CDR3 comprises 18 residues. TCR alpha and TCR beta cDNA libraries carrying sample barcodes and UMIs were produced by 5'RACE using constant-segment primers. One entry per CDR3 protein, called by TCRdb with MiXCR from the 5' RACE reads. The table includes about 600,000 distinct CDR3 sequences, about a fifth detected once. The sequence derives from an adult woman who had mild COVID-19 (a few samples of this study predate the infection). Cell type and time point are not known. The V and J genes are TRBV12-3 or TRBV12-4 and TRBJ2-6; 7 bases match TRBD1. The sequenced sample consisted of PBMCs or a T cell subset sorted from them (not recorded which). Here the CDR3 reads CASKPGQSLASGANVLTF. The CDR3 DNA reads as TGTGCCAGCAAACCGGGACAGAGCCTAGCCTCTGGGGCCAACGTCCTGACTTTC.